Listed here are 27 T cell receptor beta chains from one sample, sequenced in a study of T cell responses to AZD1222 COVID-19 vaccine. Generated by immunoSEQ multiplex PCR, the TCRdb table keeps only in-frame clones and is missing some. The data show some 100,000 clones, roughly nine tenths seen once. The specimen comprised peripheral blood, sampled 28 days after the second AZD1222 dose. Receptors were obtained from an adult who received the AZD1222 COVID-19 vaccine.

There are a few counts of this clone. The rearrangement joins TRBV18 to TRBJ1-2, with D uncertain. The germline V and J ends were trimmed by 2 bases and 5 bases, with 18 bases remaining between them. The CDR3 consists of 16 residues. Germline-derived CDR1 and CDR2 are KGHSH and LQKENI. The CDR3 protein is CASSPIPGKNVYGYTF. CDR3 coding DNA: TGTGCCAGCTCACCAATCCCCGGGAAGAACGTATATGGCTACACCTTC.

V gene TRBV30 combines with J gene TRBJ2-1; D could derive from TRBD1 or TRBD2 (5 bases each). Germline-derived CDR1 and CDR2 are GTSNPN and SVGIG (reference sequence). The V end was cut by 4 bases, the J end by 0 bases, with 25 bases between. The CDR3 loop spans 19 amino acids. The CDR3 nucleotides read TGTGCCTGGACCGGCTTACGGGACCCCTCTCCCAACTCCTACAATGAGCAGTTCTTC. Amino acids: CAWTGLRDPSPNSYNEQFF.

This chain uses TRBV9 with TRBJ1-1, with 8 bases that match TRBD1. CDR3 length equals 14 residues. Germline V gene lookup returns CDR1 SGDLS and CDR2 YYNGEE. Trimming cost V 0 bases and J 5 bases; bases outside gene matches: 3. The CDR3 loop reads CASSVGTGSTEAFF. The CDR3 coding sequence is TGTGCCAGCAGCGTAGGGACAGGGTCAACTGAAGCTTTCTTT.

A remark on this clone: Mismatch with germline at one junction end may stem from a read error. This chain links TRBV7-2 with TRBJ1-3; a possible D gene is TRBD1 (6 bases). CDR1 is SGHTA and CDR2 is FQGNSA in the germline V gene. The CDR3 spans 13 residues. The DNA for the CDR3 is TGTGCCAGCAGCCCCCACCAGACTGACAGGCCCAATTTT. Protein product: CASSPHQTDRPNF.

This sequence joins TRBV4-3 and TRBJ1-2; weak D call: TRBD1 (6 bases). Trimming removed 6 bases at V and 7 bases at J, with 15 bases between. Germline CDR1 is LGHNA and CDR2 is YSLEER. There are 13 residues in the CDR3. The CDR3 DNA is TGCGCCAGCAGGGAACAGGGATCGTTTGGCTACACCTTC. This gives the protein CASREQGSFGYTF.

V gene TRBV5-4 combines with J gene TRBJ1-2; 8 bases are a match to TRBD1. Unmatched junction bases numbered 12, after V lost 4 bases and J lost 7 bases. The length of the CDR3 is 15 residues. The germline V gene encodes CDR1 SGHNT and CDR2 YYREEE (reference sequence). The CDR3 is CASSTHPGGPFGYTF. The CDR3 coding sequence is TGTGCCAGCAGCACCCATCCAGGGGGCCCTTTTGGCTACACCTTC.

CDR3: CASSFIQRERREQFF. CDR3 nucleotide sequence: TGTGCCAGCAGCTTTATACAGCGGGAGCGCAGGGAGCAGTTCTTC. V usage is TRBV7-2 and J usage is TRBJ2-1, with 8 positions matching TRBD2. The ends lost 3 bases at V and 10 bases at J; junction bases unmatched: 11. The V gene's germline CDR1 is SGHTA and CDR2 FQGNSA. The CDR3 loop spans 15 amino acids.

The CDR3 loop reads CASSGRTGGSINSPLHF. CDR3 nucleotide sequence: TGTGCCAGCAGCGGCAGGACAGGGGGCAGCATTAATTCACCCCTCCACTTT. The chain has TRBV7-9 and TRBJ1-6; 11 nucleotides align to TRBD1. Looked up from germline, CDR1 is SEHNR and CDR2 is FQNEAQ (reference sequence). This CDR3 is built from 17 residues. The J segment lost 6 bases and the V segment lost 5 bases, leaving 9 bases of the junction unmatched.

This chain joins TRBV9 and TRBJ2-1; 16 positions match TRBD2. Trimming at V came to 4 bases and at J to 10 bases, leaving 11 bases not matched to a gene. The germline CDR1 and CDR2 sequences are SGDLS and YYNGEE. The CDR3 loop spans 17 amino acids. CDR3 protein: CASSPRGTSGGAGEQFF. In DNA form, the CDR3 reads TGTGCCAGCAGCCCCCGTGGGACTAGCGGGGGGGCCGGGGAGCAGTTCTTC.

This clone was observed a single time. V gene TRBV29-1 combines with J gene TRBJ1-2; 9 bases are shared with TRBD1. This CDR3 has 13 residues. After removal of 6 bases from V and 7 bases from J, the junction contained 9 bases not matched to a gene. Looked up from germline, CDR1 is SQVTM and CDR2 is ANQGSEA. The CDR3 region is CSVGTGGDSGYTF. In DNA form, the CDR3 reads TGCAGCGTAGGAACAGGGGGCGATTCTGGCTACACCTTC.

The chain links TRBV6-5 to TRBJ2-1; D is unresolved. This CDR3 is 15 amino acids long. The germline V gene has CDR1 MNHEY and CDR2 SVGAGI. V was trimmed by 6 bases and J by 0 bases, leaving 12 bases between them. In nucleotides, the CDR3 is TGTGCCAGCAGCTCACAAGGCGGCTCCTACAATGAGCAGTTCTTC. Amino acid sequence: CASSSQGGSYNEQFF.

This chain links TRBV10-2 with TRBJ2-5; D not resolved. Germline-derived CDR1 and CDR2 are WSHSY and SAAADI. The CDR3 contains 12 residues. V gave up 0 bases and J gave up 5 bases, with 4 bases separating them. This CDR3 reads CASSESMETQYF. CDR3 DNA: TGCGCCAGCAGTGAGTCCATGGAGACCCAGTACTTC.

By frequency in the sample, this clone is medium-sized. The rearrangement joins TRBV30 to TRBJ2-7; the D gene is possibly TRBD1 (5 bases). Deletions cut 0 bases from V and 12 bases from J, with 6 bases between. The CDR3 covers 9 residues. Germline CDR1 is GTSNPN and CDR2 is SVGIG (reference sequence). CDR3 in DNA: TGTGCCTGGAGTGTAACAGGGTACTTC. This gives the protein CAWSVTGYF.

The chain links TRBV9 to TRBJ2-7, with 9 bases lining up with TRBD2. This CDR3 region has 15 residues. The trim removed 4 bases at V and 2 bases at J, leaving 7 bases unmatched. CDR1 and CDR2 from the germline V gene are SGDLS and YYNGEE. CDR3 residues: CASSPGLAPTYEQYF. CDR3 DNA: TGTGCCAGCAGCCCCGGACTAGCGCCCACCTACGAGCAGTACTTC.

This chain uses TRBV9 with TRBJ2-2; the D call may be TRBD1 or TRBD2 (5 bases each). Germline V lookup: CDR1 SGDLS, CDR2 YYNGEE. The CDR3 totals 15 residues. Trimming left V 0 bases short and J 4 bases short, with 10 bases between. In DNA form, the CDR3 reads TGTGCCAGCAGCGTAGGGGGGACCACCACCGGGGAGCTGTTTTTT. Translated: CASSVGGTTTGELFF.

In its sample, this clone was seen a few times. V and J are TRBV6-6 and TRBJ1-1; no clear D. There are 17 residues in the CDR3. Germline V gene sequence: CDR1 MNHNY, CDR2 SVGAGI (reference sequence). V lost 5 bases and J 4 bases, leaving 23 bases between the germline ends. As DNA, the CDR3 is TGTGCCAGCAGTCGATCGGAATCTGGCGTTTTGTTCACTGAAGCTTTCTTT. Amino acid sequence: CASSRSESGVLFTEAFF.

The chain carries TRBV3-1 (or the pseudogene TRBV3-2) and TRBJ2-7; the D is unclear. The length of the CDR3 is 14 residues. CDR1 is LGHDT and CDR2 is YNNKEL in the germline V gene (reference sequence). Trimming stripped 0 bases from V and 5 bases from J, with 11 bases between. For the CDR3, the DNA is TGTGCCAGCAGCCAAGATCCGGCCGCCGACGAGCAGTACTTC. Protein: CASSQDPAADEQYF.

The J gene is TRBJ2-1, the V gene TRBV9; D possibly corresponds to TRBD2 (6 bases). Germline V lookup: CDR1 SGDLS, CDR2 YYNGEE. The CDR3 runs 17 residues. The V end was cut by 3 bases, the J end by 0 bases, with 16 bases between. The CDR3 protein is CASSDQGGDLSYNEQFF. CDR3 in DNA: TGTGCCAGCAGCGACCAAGGCGGGGACCTCTCCTACAATGAGCAGTTCTTC.

The V call is TRBV6-2 or TRBV6-3, the J call TRBJ2-7; D is unresolved. Germline loops: CDR1 MNHEY, CDR2 SVGEGT. CDR3 length equals 13 residues. With 2 bases removed from V and 3 bases from J, the gap between germline ends came to 8 bases. DNA of the CDR3: TGTGCCAGCAGTTACGGTCCTTTCTACGAGCAGTACTTC. Encoded protein: CASSYGPFYEQYF.

The V gene is TRBV7-9, the J gene TRBJ2-1; 15 bases match TRBD2. The junction had 5 bases not matched to a gene; V was cut back by 4 bases and J by 7 bases. The CDR3 consists of 16 residues. Germline V gene sequence: CDR1 SEHNR, CDR2 FQNEAQ (reference sequence). This CDR3 reads CASSSGLAGGRNEQFF. CDR3 DNA sequence: TGTGCCAGCAGCTCGGGACTAGCGGGAGGAAGAAATGAGCAGTTCTTC. Supplemented by reference TRBV7-9 and TRBJ2-1, the full variable domain reads DTGVSQNPRHKITKRGQNVTFRCDPISEHNRLYWYRQTLGQGPEFLTYFQNEAQLEKSRLLSDRFSAERPKGSFSTLEIQRTEQGDSAMYLCASSSGLAGGRNEQFFGPGTRLTVL.

This clone was seen once. V is TRBV19 and J is TRBJ2-2, with D tentatively TRBD2 (5 bases). The CDR3 spans 14 residues. Germline CDR1 reads LNHDA; CDR2 reads SQIVND (reference sequence). Trimming removed 3 bases from V and 5 bases from J, with 10 bases in between. The CDR3 DNA reads as TGTGCCAGTAGTATGACCGGGGAGACCGGGGAGCTGTTTTTT. Translating gives CASSMTGETGELFF.

This clone has a handful of counts. This chain uses TRBV20-1 with TRBJ1-3, with no clear D. V lost 5 bases and J lost 7, with 9 bases in between. Germline CDR1 is DFQATT and CDR2 is SNEGSKA (reference sequence). The CDR3 loop spans 11 amino acids. CDR3 in amino acids: CSAVFRNTIYF. The CDR3, as DNA: TGCAGTGCTGTCTTTCGGAACACCATATATTTT.

The chain recombines TRBV27 with TRBJ1-1, with TRBD1 identical over 8 bases. V was pared by 5 bases and J by 2 bases, with 4 bases of the junction left unmatched. Germline V gene data show CDR1 as MNHEY and CDR2 as SMNVEV (reference sequence). CDR3 length: 14 residues. The CDR3 protein is CASSNSGGNTEAFF. CDR3 sequence (DNA): TGTGCCAGCAGTAATTCAGGGGGCAACACTGAAGCTTTCTTT.

The genes are TRBV29-1 and TRBJ2-7; D unresolved. Deletions cut 7 bases from V and 4 bases from J, with 11 bases between. Germline lookup yields CDR1 SQVTM and CDR2 ANQGSEA. The CDR3 sequence is 11 residues long. The CDR3 region is CSAQLGYEQYF. The DNA of the CDR3 is TGCAGCGCTCAGCTTGGGTACGAGCAGTACTTC.

The chain uses TRBV6-5 and TRBJ2-7, with TRBD1 matching 11 bases. CDR3 size: 13 residues. J was trimmed by 6 bases and V by 6 bases; bases with no gene match: 4. Per the germline V gene, CDR1 is MNHEY and CDR2 is SVGAGI. Here the CDR3 DNA reads TGTGCCAGCAGGAGGGGACAGGGGGGCGAGCAGTACTTC. It specifies CASRRGQGGEQYF.

The chain has TRBV9 and TRBJ1-2, with a tentative D call TRBD1 (6 bases). Trimming cost V 2 bases and J 3 bases, with 14 bases left between them. There are 15 residues in the CDR3. The germline gives CDR1 SGDLS, CDR2 YYNGEE. The CDR3 DNA follows: TGTGCCAGCAGCGTGTGGGGGGGCGCAGACTATGGCTACACCTTC. It encodes CASSVWGGADYGYTF.

The genes are TRBV30 and TRBJ1-5; a weak D match, TRBD1 (5 bases). V was shortened by 2 bases and J by 4 bases, with 12 bases between the two germline ends. Germline V gene sequence: CDR1 GTSNPN, CDR2 SVGIG (reference sequence). The CDR3 consists of 14 residues. The chain's CDR3 is CAWSPREGNQPQHF. In DNA, the CDR3 is TGTGCCTGGAGTCCCAGGGAGGGGAATCAGCCCCAGCATTTT.